The rows below give T cell receptor beta chains drawn from one sample of a study of metastatic and nonmetastatic thyroid tumors. MiXCR reprocessed the PCR reads for TCRdb. The sample has fewer than 20,000 clones, approximately 20% seen once; the top ten hold 17%. Input material: tumor tissue. The receptors were sampled from a female donor with papillary thyroid cancer or a benign thyroid nodule (not recorded which). Some clones in this sample may be carry-over from other donors' samples. Both conserved end residues are part of each CDR3. D genes are given only for firm matches. A clone size is listed for some rows: how often the clone was seen (once, few, many), or a class if it is expanded.

d_call clone_size j_call v_call cdr3_aa cdr3_nt
- many TRBJ2-7 TRBV28 CASSFPGQSYEQYF TGTGCCAGCAGTTTTCCAGGACAGTCCTACGAGCAGTACTTC
- - TRBJ2-7 TRBV5-2 CASKGAGTGPPGRSESAYEQYF TGTGCCAGCAAGGGGGCCGGGACAGGGCCACCCGGGCGGTCAGAATCGGCCTACGAGCAATACTTC
TRBD1 - TRBJ1-2 TRBV30 CAWSATGLRDGYTF TGTGCCTGGAGTGCGACAGGGCTGCGGGATGGCTACACCTTC
TRBD1 many TRBJ1-1 TRBV10-3 CAISDYRDRNTEAFF TGTGCCATCAGTGACTATAGGGACAGGAACACTGAAGCTTTCTTT
TRBD1 few TRBJ1-2 TRBV10-3 CAISESRRQGGSYGYTF TGTGCCATCAGTGAGTCGCGGAGACAGGGCGGTAGCTATGGCTACACCTTC
- many TRBJ1-2 TRBV4-2 CASSPTGYEGLNYGYTF TGTGCCAGCAGCCCGACGGGGTATGAGGGGCTAAACTATGGCTACACCTTC
- many TRBJ2-1 TRBV24-1 CATSDPSGSSYNEQFF TGTGCCACCAGTGACCCAAGCGGTAGCTCCTACAATGAGCAGTTCTTC
- many TRBJ2-1 TRBV20-1 CSARDPLAGEQFF TGCAGTGCTAGAGACCCGCTCGCGGGAGAGCAGTTCTTC
- - TRBJ1-2 TRBV20-1 CSASLEQTNYGYTF TGCAGTGCTAGTTTAGAACAAACTAACTATGGCTACACCTTC
- once TRBJ2-7 TRBV20-1 CSARFSGGEQYF TGCAGTGCTAGATTCTCAGGGGGGGAGCAGTACTTC
- once TRBJ2-7 TRBV3-1 CASSQDSTGPEQYF TGTGCCAGCAGCCAAGATAGTACAGGACCCGAGCAGTACTTC
- many TRBJ1-1 TRBV20-1 CSARFFTGTEAFF TGCAGTGCTAGGTTTTTTACAGGGACTGAAGCTTTCTTT
TRBD1 many TRBJ2-1 TRBV19 CASNIEGAIDNEQFF TGCGCCAGTAATATAGAGGGGGCGATCGACAATGAGCAGTTCTTC
- many TRBJ1-2 TRBV7-9 CASSLFSGSFYGYTF TGTGCCAGCAGCTTATTTTCAGGCTCCTTCTATGGCTACACCTTC
- many TRBJ2-7 TRBV5-5 CASSPTWGTASYEQYF TGTGCCAGCAGCCCAACCTGGGGGACTGCCTCCTACGAGCAGTACTTC
TRBD2 many TRBJ2-7 TRBV3-1 CASSQEEGGRSTYEQYF TGTGCCAGCAGCCAAGAAGAGGGCGGGAGGAGTACCTACGAGCAGTACTTC
TRBD2 large TRBJ2-2 TRBV20-1 CSARAPVGTSGTNTGELFF TGCAGTGCTAGAGCCCCGGTAGGGACTAGCGGGACGAACACCGGGGAGCTGTTTTTT
- - TRBJ2-7 TRBV5-1 CASSSSSYEQYF TGCGCCAGCAGCTCCAGCTCCTACGAGCAGTACTTC
- - TRBJ1-1 TRBV6-2/TRBV6-3 CASSSSAGGTEAFF TGTGCCAGCAGTTCCTCGGCGGGGGGGACTGAAGCTTTCTTT
TRBD1 few TRBJ1-2 TRBV25-1 CASSSGTDDNYGYTF TGTGCCAGCAGTTCCGGGACAGACGATAACTATGGCTACACCTTC
- many TRBJ1-6 TRBV5-8 CASSPPGQFGNSPLHF TGTGCCAGCAGCCCCCCAGGGCAGTTTGGGAATTCACCCCTCCACTTT
- few TRBJ1-1 TRBV6-1 CASSEYGLWNTEAFF TGTGCCAGCAGTGAATACGGACTTTGGAACACTGAAGCTTTCTTT
TRBD2 - TRBJ2-7 TRBV2 CASSETGSSGAPYEQYF TGTGCCAGCAGTGAGACGGGGTCTAGCGGAGCCCCTTACGAGCAGTACTTC
TRBD2 - TRBJ2-1 TRBV7-8 CASSFREGRNEQFF TGTGCCAGCAGCTTTCGGGAGGGCCGCAATGAGCAGTTCTTC
- many TRBJ2-3 TRBV6-1 CASSAGIVADTQYF TGTGCCAGCAGTGCGGGGATAGTGGCAGATACGCAGTATTTT
TRBD1 few TRBJ2-2 TRBV2 CASKTGGTGELFF TGTGCCAGCAAAACAGGGGGCACCGGGGAGCTGTTTTTT
- many TRBJ2-7 TRBV20-1 CSARGYLDYEQYF TGCAGTGCTAGAGGTTATCTGGACTACGAGCAGTACTTC
TRBD2 - TRBJ2-2 TRBV7-3 CASSSTSGTGELFF TGTGCCAGCAGCTCGACTAGCGGTACCGGGGAGCTGTTTTTT
- many TRBJ1-2 TRBV19 CASSISWTGGGYTF TGTGCCAGTAGTATATCCTGGACCGGAGGGGGCTACACCTTC
- many TRBJ2-3 TRBV9 CASSANGQALTDTQYF TGTGCCAGCAGCGCCAACGGGCAGGCTCTCACAGATACGCAGTATTTT
- many TRBJ1-1 TRBV29-1 CSVSGGRNTEAFF TGCAGCGTCAGCGGGGGGAGGAACACTGAAGCTTTCTTT
- many TRBJ1-2 TRBV6-1 CASSPGPNYGYTF TGTGCCAGCAGCCCCGGTCCTAACTATGGCTACACCTTC
- - TRBJ2-7 TRBV12-3/TRBV12-4 CASRDGNNDEQYF TGTGCCAGCAGGGACGGGAATAACGACGAGCAGTACTTC
- - TRBJ2-6 TRBV20-1 CSANSGANVLTF TGCAGTGCGAATTCTGGGGCCAACGTCCTGACTTTC
TRBD1 many TRBJ2-3 TRBV7-2 CASSFDRGHTDTQYF TGTGCCAGCAGTTTCGACAGGGGTCACACAGATACGCAGTATTTT
TRBD2 medium-sized TRBJ2-1 TRBV20-1 CSARELGRADEQFF TGCAGTGCTAGAGAACTCGGGAGGGCCGATGAGCAGTTCTTC
- - TRBJ2-5 TRBV11-3 CASSLNQRETQYF TGTGCTAGCAGCTTAAATCAGAGAGAGACCCAGTACTTC